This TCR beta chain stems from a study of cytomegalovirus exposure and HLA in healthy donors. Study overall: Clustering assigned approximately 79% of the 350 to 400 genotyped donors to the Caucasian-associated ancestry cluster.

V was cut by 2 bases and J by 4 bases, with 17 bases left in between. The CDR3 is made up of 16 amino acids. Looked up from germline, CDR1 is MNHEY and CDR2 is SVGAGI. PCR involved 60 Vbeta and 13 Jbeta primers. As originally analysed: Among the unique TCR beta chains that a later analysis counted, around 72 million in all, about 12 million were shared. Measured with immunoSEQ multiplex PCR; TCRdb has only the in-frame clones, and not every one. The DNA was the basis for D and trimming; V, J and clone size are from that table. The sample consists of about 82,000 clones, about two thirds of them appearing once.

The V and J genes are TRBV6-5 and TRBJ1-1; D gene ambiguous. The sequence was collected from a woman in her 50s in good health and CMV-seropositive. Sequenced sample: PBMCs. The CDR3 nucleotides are TGTGCCAGCAGTTACCGAAAGGGAGGTACAGTCACTGAAGCTTTCTTT. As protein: CASSYRKGGTVTEAFF.